These 20 T cell receptor beta chains originate from one sample sequenced in a study of OX40 agonist ivuxolimab in advanced cancers. Profiled with immunoSEQ multiplex PCR; TCRdb holds only in-frame clones, not every one. The sample lists tens of thousands of clones; 80% to 90% were seen once. The sample was CD4+ or CD8+ T cells sorted from blood, taken in a trial of the OX40 agonist ivuxolimab. The receptors derive from an adult with an advanced solid tumor such as melanoma, head and neck, liver or kidney cancer.

The gene calls are TRBV19 and TRBJ1-5, with unresolved D. Trimming removed 6 bases at V and 0 bases at J, with 9 bases between. The CDR3 sequence is 14 residues long. Germline CDR1 reads LNHDA; CDR2 reads SQIVND (reference sequence). The CDR3 is CASSKGYSNQPQHF. For the CDR3, the DNA is TGTGCCAGTAGCAAGGGTTATAGCAATCAGCCCCAGCATTTT.

The V gene is TRBV4-1, the J gene TRBJ1-5; 7 bases align to TRBD1. Germline CDR1 is MGHRA and CDR2 is YSYEKL. The trim removed 1 base at V and 4 bases at J, leaving 4 bases unmatched. CDR3 size: 15 residues. This chain's CDR3 is CASSQGQGTNQPQHF. The CDR3 bases are TGCGCCAGCAGCCAAGGACAGGGAACAAATCAGCCCCAGCATTTT.

This chain joins TRBV27 and TRBJ2-1; 7 bases line up with TRBD1. V lost 6 bases and J lost 5; bases outside the gene matches: 16. This CDR3 contains 17 residues. Germline V gene lookup returns CDR1 MNHEY and CDR2 SMNVEV (reference sequence). CDR3 region: CASSPLLTGLVNNEQFF. CDR3 bases: TGTGCCAGCAGCCCTTTACTGACAGGGCTTGTAAACAATGAGCAGTTCTTC.

V and J are TRBV11-2 and TRBJ2-5; unclear D gene. CDR1 is SGHAT and CDR2 is FQNNGV in the germline V gene. The CDR3 sequence is 14 residues long. V was clipped by 5 bases and J by 2 bases, with 12 bases between them. The DNA for the CDR3 is TGTGCCAGCAGCCGCGGAAAGGGTCAAGAGACCCAGTACTTC. Encoded protein: CASSRGKGQETQYF.

With respect to this clone: In this CDR3 the conserved last residue, phenylalanine or tryptophan, is missing, so a read error is likely. The chain carries TRBV13 and TRBJ1-1; D is perhaps TRBD1 (5 bases). Germline loops: CDR1 PRHDT, CDR2 FYEKMQ (reference sequence). There are 12 residues in the CDR3. With 3 bases removed from V and 7 bases from J, the gap between germline ends came to 9 bases. DNA for the CDR3: TGTGCCAGCAGCTTGAGGAGGGGTGAAGCTTTCCTT. This sequence encodes CASSLRRGEAFL.

V usage is TRBV10-2 and J usage is TRBJ1-2, with 9 bases matching TRBD1. Trimming at V came to 3 bases and at J to 1 base, leaving 6 bases not matched to a gene. CDR1 WSHSY and CDR2 SAAADI come from the germline V gene. CDR3 length: 16 amino acids. CDR3 DNA: TGCGCCAGCAGTGAAGAACGGACAGGGGTTAACTATGGCTACACCTTC. It translates to CASSEERTGVNYGYTF.

The gene calls are TRBV29-1 and TRBJ2-3; 7 nucleotides line up with TRBD2. The CDR3 totals 16 residues. V lost 0 bases to trimming and J lost 2 bases; unmatched junction nucleotides: 8. Germline values: CDR1 SQVTM, CDR2 ANQGSEA. The CDR3 DNA follows: TGCAGCGTTGAAGAACGGAGGGCGGGGGTCACAGATACGCAGTATTTT. It yields the protein CSVEERRAGVTDTQYF.

The CDR3 DNA is TGTGCCATCAAAGTCCCGAGGACCTACGAGCAGTACTTC. This sequence encodes CAIKVPRTYEQYF. The chain employs TRBV10-3 and TRBJ2-7; D is undetermined. V was clipped by 7 bases and J by 2 bases, with 12 bases between them. CDR1 is ENHRY and CDR2 is SYGVKD in the germline V gene. The CDR3 length is 13 residues.

The rearrangement uses TRBV7-9 and TRBJ1-2; D ambiguous. Germline CDR1 and CDR2: SEHNR and FQNEAQ (reference sequence). V was cut by 5 bases and J by 5 bases, with 18 bases left in between. The CDR3 runs 15 residues. The CDR3 protein is CASSIVGIVSYGYTF. The CDR3 DNA reads TGTGCCAGCAGCATCGTTGGGATAGTATCATATGGCTACACCTTC.

This chain links TRBV10-3 with TRBJ2-7, with TRBD1 identical over 8 bases. Germline lookup yields CDR1 ENHRY and CDR2 SYGVKD. This CDR3 is 14 amino acids long. With V trimmed by 3 bases and J by 2 bases, 3 bases remained unmatched. CDR3 nucleotides: TGTGCCATCAGTGACTCGGGACAGGCCTACGAGCAGTACTTC. Amino acid sequence: CAISDSGQAYEQYF.

The chain couples TRBV14 to TRBJ2-1, with D tentatively TRBD1 (5 bases). V was pared by 2 bases and J by 4 bases, with 12 bases between. This CDR3 region has 15 residues. Germline CDR1 and CDR2: SGHDN and FVKESK. The CDR3 loop reads CASSQLLDSYNEQFF. In DNA form, the CDR3 reads TGTGCCAGCAGCCAACTTCTCGACAGTTACAATGAGCAGTTCTTC.

The chain carries TRBV5-1 and TRBJ2-1; D is possibly TRBD2 (5 bases). The CDR3 spans 11 residues. From germline, CDR1 is SGHRS and CDR2 YFSETQ. Trimming pared 4 bases from V and 9 bases from J, leaving 8 bases between. The CDR3 DNA follows: TGCGCCAGCAGCCTAGGGAGTGAGCAGTTCTTC. It is translated as CASSLGSEQFF.

V gene TRBV6-6 combines with J gene TRBJ1-5; D might be TRBD1 (5 bases). The germline gives CDR1 MNHNY, CDR2 SVGAGI (reference sequence). This CDR3 has 14 residues. V was trimmed by 10 bases and J by 3 bases, leaving 16 bases between them. CDR3 residues: CANSPPGVNQPQHF. Here the CDR3 DNA reads TGTGCCAACAGCCCCCCGGGGGTCAATCAGCCCCAGCATTTT.

This sequence joins TRBV7-6 and TRBJ2-7; TRBD1 matches at 7 bases. CDR3 length equals 13 residues. With 8 bases clipped from V and 2 bases from J, the junction kept 6 bases outside the gene matches. Germline V lookup: CDR1 SGHVS, CDR2 FNYEAQ. CDR3 in amino acids: CASGGQVTYEQYF. Here the CDR3 DNA reads TGTGCCAGCGGAGGACAGGTTACCTACGAGCAGTACTTC.

This clone showed up just once. For the CDR3, the DNA is TGTGCCTGGAGAGTCCCAGGGGGCTACACCTTC. Protein sequence: CAWRVPGGYTF. The chain links TRBV30 to TRBJ1-2; D may be TRBD1 (5 bases). V lost 3 bases and J 8 bases, leaving 10 bases between the germline ends. The CDR3 sequence is 11 residues long. Looked up from germline, CDR1 is GTSNPN and CDR2 is SVGIG (reference sequence).

V and J are TRBV4-1 and TRBJ1-1; D possibly corresponds to TRBD1 (5 bases). This CDR3 is built from 14 residues. Germline values: CDR1 MGHRA, CDR2 YSYEKL. The V gene lost 0 bases and the J gene lost 4 bases, with 9 bases spanning the gap. The CDR3 nucleotides are TGCGCCAGCAGCCAAGACAGGGTAGGCACTGAAGCTTTCTTT. Protein sequence: CASSQDRVGTEAFF.

The chain combines TRBV6-5 with TRBJ1-1; D remains unclear. The germline V and J ends were trimmed by 6 bases and 3 bases, with 5 bases remaining between them. CDR1 is MNHEY and CDR2 is SVGAGI in the germline V gene. The CDR3 sequence is 11 residues long. The CDR3 sequence: CASRIDTEAFF. DNA for the CDR3: TGTGCCAGCAGGATTGACACTGAAGCTTTCTTT.

The CDR3 loop is CATSRTSGGADTQYF. In DNA form, the CDR3 reads TGTGCCACCAGCAGGACTAGCGGGGGGGCAGATACGCAGTATTTT. The genes are TRBV15 and TRBJ2-3; 14 bases agree with TRBD2. The V segment lost 3 bases and the J segment 4 bases; nucleotides outside the gene matches: 0. Germline assignment: CDR1 LNHNV and CDR2 YYDKDF (reference sequence). The CDR3 totals 15 residues.

This sequence joins TRBV29-1 and TRBJ1-2; D call uncertain. Trimming shortened V by 2 bases and J by 6 bases, and 13 bases separated the two germline ends. The CDR3 length is 13 residues. The germline CDR1 and CDR2 sequences are SQVTM and ANQGSEA. CDR3 in DNA: TGCAGCGTTGAAACCGGAAGGGAGGATGGCTACACCTTC. Amino acid sequence: CSVETGREDGYTF.

The chain employs TRBV9 and TRBJ1-2; no reliable D call. The CDR3 length is 15 residues. V was cut by 4 bases and J by 4 bases, with 17 bases left in between. Germline V CDR1 and CDR2: SGDLS, YYNGEE. The CDR3 reads CASSPQTPRSYGYTF. The CDR3 DNA reads as TGTGCCAGCAGCCCCCAGACCCCGAGGTCCTATGGCTACACCTTC.